The 15 T cell receptor beta chains below were found in one sample sequenced in a study of cytomegalovirus exposure and HLA in healthy donors. Both 60 Vbeta primers and 13 Jbeta primers went into the PCR. Assay: immunoSEQ multiplex PCR; the TCRdb copy retains only in-frame clones and omits some. The repertoire consists of 200,000 to 300,000 clones, with about four fifths occurring once and the leading ten covering approximately 2%. Specimen: PBMCs. These receptors were collected from a woman in her thirties or forties in good health and CMV-seropositive.

The chain has TRBV25-1 and TRBJ1-2; tentatively, D is TRBD1 (6 bases). The V gene's germline CDR1 is MGHDK and CDR2 SYGVNS. The CDR3 totals 14 residues. V was shortened by 0 bases and J by 7 bases, with 12 bases between the two germline ends. CDR3 protein: CASSEYGGASGYTF. CDR3 sequence (DNA): TGTGCCAGCAGTGAATATGGGGGGGCTTCTGGCTACACCTTC.

The chain uses TRBV19 and TRBJ1-5, with 8 bases aligning to TRBD1. From germline, CDR1 is LNHDA and CDR2 SQIVND (reference sequence). The CDR3 is 17 amino acids. J gave up 2 bases and V 4 bases, and 10 bases lay outside the gene matches. CDR3 protein: CASSTPGQGWGNQPQHF. CDR3 coding DNA: TGTGCCAGTAGTACTCCAGGACAGGGATGGGGCAATCAGCCCCAGCATTTT.

The chain is built from TRBV30 and TRBJ2-1; 12 bases match TRBD2. This CDR3 contains 16 residues. The V segment lost 3 bases and the J segment 0 bases; nucleotides outside the gene matches: 3. Germline CDR1 reads GTSNPN; CDR2 reads SVGIG (reference sequence). The CDR3 nucleotides are TGTGCCTGGAGCGGACTAGCGGGGAGCTCCTACAATGAGCAGTTCTTC. Its protein product is CAWSGLAGSSYNEQFF.

V usage is TRBV27 and J usage is TRBJ1-5; the D gene is possibly TRBD1 (5 bases). V was shortened by 6 bases and J by 5 bases, with 11 bases between the two germline ends. The V gene's germline CDR1 is MNHEY and CDR2 SMNVEV (reference sequence). The CDR3 is 13 amino acids. The CDR3 DNA is TGTGCCAGCAGGACAGTTGTCCATCAGCCCCAGCATTTT. This translates into CASRTVVHQPQHF.

The chain has TRBV11-3 and TRBJ2-5; 11 nucleotides agree with TRBD1. V gave up 5 bases and J gave up 1 base; unmatched junction bases: 3. Germline-derived CDR1 and CDR2 are SGHNT and YENEEA. This CDR3 region has 15 residues. The CDR3 sequence: CASSPGQGVQETQYF. The CDR3 DNA reads TGTGCCAGCAGCCCGGGACAGGGGGTCCAAGAGACCCAGTACTTC.

CDR3 loop: CAWSRVLNTEAFF. Here the CDR3 DNA reads TGTGCCTGGAGTCGGGTTTTGAACACTGAAGCTTTCTTT. V gene TRBV30 combines with J gene TRBJ1-1; D ambiguous. The CDR3 consists of 13 residues. V was trimmed by 2 bases and J by 0 bases, leaving 7 bases between them. Germline-derived CDR1 and CDR2 are GTSNPN and SVGIG (reference sequence).

The V call is TRBV6-5, the J call TRBJ2-3; D gene uncertain. The V end was cut by 2 bases, the J end by 3 bases, with 6 bases between. Germline CDR1 MNHEY, CDR2 SVGAGI. The CDR3 consists of 13 residues. The CDR3 sequence: CASSYDGTDTQYF. The CDR3 nucleotides are TGTGCCAGCAGTTACGACGGGACAGATACGCAGTATTTT.

This chain uses TRBV7-9 with TRBJ2-1; the match to TRBD1 covers 7 bases. V lost 5 bases, J lost 9 bases, and 10 bases stayed unmatched. The CDR3 runs to 14 residues. Germline values: CDR1 SEHNR, CDR2 FQNEAQ (reference sequence). DNA for the CDR3: TGTGCCAGCAGCCAGCAGGGGGATGGGGGTGAGCAGTTCTTC. Translated: CASSQQGDGGEQFF.

The CDR3, as DNA: TGTGCCAGCAGCTTGACTAGCGGGATGGTTGAGACCCAGTACTTC. It translates to CASSLTSGMVETQYF. V and J are TRBV5-4 and TRBJ2-5; 10 positions agree with TRBD2. This CDR3 has 15 residues. The J segment lost 5 bases and the V segment lost 1 base, leaving 5 bases of the junction unmatched. From germline, CDR1 is SGHNT and CDR2 YYREEE (reference sequence).

CDR3 in amino acids: CATIAGGSMDEQFF. The CDR3 DNA reads as TGTGCCACAATAGCGGGAGGGTCAATGGATGAGCAGTTCTTC. The V and J genes are TRBV7-2 and TRBJ2-1; 11 bases match TRBD2. The germline gives CDR1 SGHTA, CDR2 FQGNSA. This CDR3 is built from 14 residues. The V gene end was trimmed by 10 bases and the J gene end by 8 bases; junction bases not matched to a gene: 10.

The CDR3 DNA reads as TGTGCCAGCAGCTTTGGGGCGGGGACCTACGAGCAGTACTTC. Protein product: CASSFGAGTYEQYF. V is TRBV5-4 and J is TRBJ2-7; TRBD2 is a possible D gene (6 bases). V dropped 2 bases and J dropped 2 bases, with 11 bases sitting between them. This CDR3 spans 14 amino acids. CDR1 and CDR2 (germline): SGHNT, YYREEE (reference sequence).

The J gene is TRBJ2-2, the V gene TRBV27, with 8 bases lining up with TRBD2. Trimming at V came to 6 bases and at J to 3 bases, leaving 3 bases not matched to a gene. Per germline, CDR1 MNHEY and CDR2 SMNVEV (reference sequence). The CDR3 has 14 residues. The CDR3 reads CASRLREDTGELFF. As DNA, the CDR3 is TGTGCCAGCAGGCTGCGGGAGGACACCGGGGAGCTGTTTTTT.

V and J are TRBV7-2 and TRBJ2-1, with 10 nucleotides matching TRBD1. This CDR3 has 16 residues. V dropped 5 bases and J dropped 6; count of bases not matched to a gene: 10. Germline assignment: CDR1 SGHTA and CDR2 FQGNSA. The CDR3 protein is CASSPHGGQGVNEQFF. The CDR3 DNA is TGTGCCAGCAGCCCCCACGGCGGACAGGGGGTCAATGAGCAGTTCTTC.

The rearrangement uses TRBV29-1 and TRBJ2-7; no definite D call. The germline gives CDR1 SQVTM, CDR2 ANQGSEA. This CDR3 comprises 14 residues. V lost 2 bases, J lost 2 bases, and 13 bases lay in between. The CDR3 loop is CSVEKTDFPYEQYF. For the CDR3, the DNA is TGCAGCGTTGAAAAAACAGATTTTCCCTACGAGCAGTACTTC.

J is TRBJ2-6 and V is TRBV30, with D uncertain. The germline V and J ends were trimmed by 2 bases and 1 base, with 6 bases remaining between them. Germline CDR1 GTSNPN, CDR2 SVGIG (reference sequence). The CDR3 sequence is 14 residues long. Here the CDR3 DNA reads TGTGCCTGGAGTCGGTTTTCTGGGGCCAACGTCCTGACTTTC. This gives the protein CAWSRFSGANVLTF. Combining the CDR3 with reference TRBV30 and TRBJ2-6 gives the whole variable domain SQTIHQWPATLVQPVGSPLSLECTVEGTSNPNLYWYRQAAGRGLQLLFYSVGIGQISSEVPQNLSASRPQDRQFILSSKKLLLSDSGFYLCAWSRFSGANVLTFGAGSRLTVL.